The source of this T cell receptor beta chain is a study of shared clonotypes between healthy human individuals. Study-wide background: Each donor contributed plates that comprised three CD4 naive, three CD4 memory, two CD8 naive and one CD8 memory.

CD45RA+ naive and CD45RA-negative memory subsets were separated from CD4+ cells. Trimming removed 2 bases at V and 4 bases at J, with 11 bases between. Germline CDR1 and CDR2: SNHLY and FYNNEI. There are 14 residues in the CDR3. This clone was seen a single time. Per the original data handling: Junction-only sequences without quality scores came from ImmunoSEQ, so filtering differed. Data came from immunoSEQ multiplex PCR; TCRdb stores just in-frame clones and leaves some out. The V and J calls and the clone size are those of that table, but D and trimming were determined from the DNA. The table records some 2.1 million clones, 95% of them present only once.

The chain is built from TRBV2 and TRBJ1-1; D gene uncertain. The TCR comes from a man younger than 30 in good health. The source material was naive CD4+ T cells sorted from blood. Indicated subset: CD45RA+ positively selected. The CDR3 DNA reads TGTGCCAGCAGTGAAAATCTAGTAGGCACTGAAGCTTTCTTT. Its protein is CASSENLVGTEAFF.